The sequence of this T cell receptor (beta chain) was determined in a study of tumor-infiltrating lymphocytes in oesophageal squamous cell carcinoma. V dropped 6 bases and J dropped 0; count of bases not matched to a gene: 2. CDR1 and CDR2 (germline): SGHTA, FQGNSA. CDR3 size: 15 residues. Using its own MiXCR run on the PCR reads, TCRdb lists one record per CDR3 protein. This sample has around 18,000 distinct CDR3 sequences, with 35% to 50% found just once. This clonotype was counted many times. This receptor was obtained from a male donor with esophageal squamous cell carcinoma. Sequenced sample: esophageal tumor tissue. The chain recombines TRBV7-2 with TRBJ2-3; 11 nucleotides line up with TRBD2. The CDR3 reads CASRRTSGSTDTQYF. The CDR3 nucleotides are TGTGCCAGCAGGCGGACTAGCGGGAGCACAGATACGCAGTATTTT.